This TCR beta chain originates from a study of CD8 T cells in Susac syndrome. The authors reverse transcribed roughly 0.5 to 1 ug RNA with random hexamers. TCRdb re-called the immunoSEQ multiplex PCR reads with MiXCR, one entry per CDR3 protein. The sample gives 150,000 to 200,000 distinct CDR3 sequences, 93% of which show up once; 0.12% to 0.15% is in the top ten. Germline V gene lookup returns CDR1 KGHSH and CDR2 LQKENI. Trimming left V 4 bases short and J 1 base short, with 7 bases between. This CDR3 is built from 13 residues. Sequencing of TCR beta was performed on blood CD8+ T cells and on blood CD4+ T cells. TEMRA cells were FACS-enriched, unlike CD8+ and CD4+ T cells, which were negatively isolated.

The source is a human donor in good health. V is TRBV18 and J is TRBJ1-1; the D is unclear. The sequencing sample was made of CD4+ T cells from PBMCs. The CDR3 reads CASSQEWNTEAFF. CDR3 nucleotides: TGTGCCAGCTCACAAGAATGGAACACTGAAGCTTTCTTT.